This is a list of T cell receptor beta chains from one sample in a study of cytomegalovirus exposure and HLA in healthy donors. Clones were sequenced by immunoSEQ multiplex PCR, and TCRdb holds only the in-frame ones, with some missing. In the table there are about 280,000 clones, about 90% of which are singletons. The sequenced sample consisted of PBMCs. The receptors here all came from a woman between 18 and 29 years old in good health and CMV-seronegative. Both conserved end residues are part of each CDR3. Fields, in order: clone size, V gene, J gene, CDR3 protein. Clone sizes are given selectively: once, few, many, or a class where the clone is expanded.

-	TRBV15	-	CATSQTNRAHSYEQYF
-	TRBV9	TRBJ2-7	CASSVSGQGVNEQYF
-	TRBV6-5	TRBJ2-3	CASSSGLLSTDTQYF
-	TRBV7-3	TRBJ1-2	CASSLTGGTYGYTF
-	TRBV29-1	TRBJ1-1	CSVYGQRGEAFF
-	TRBV19	TRBJ2-5	CASRTSGVEETQYF
-	TRBV6-1	TRBJ1-3	CASTQGRVGNTIYF
-	TRBV29-1	TRBJ2-2	CSITDTGELFF
-	TRBV27	TRBJ2-3	CASSALIDSLNTDTQYF
-	TRBV18	TRBJ1-1	CASSPRQGASMAEAFF
-	TRBV11-2	TRBJ1-6	CASSLGQGAWPLHF
few	TRBV19	TRBJ1-5	CASSTRTGINQPQHF
-	TRBV19	TRBJ1-5	CASSIRIHKTSNQPQHF
-	TRBV18	TRBJ2-6	CASSPTEPGDTGSGANVLTF
-	TRBV5-1	TRBJ2-1	CASSLGVSGGARQFF
-	TRBV18	TRBJ2-7	CASSPGPGQGYEQYF
-	TRBV6-6	TRBJ2-3	CASGTSGGSDTQYF
once	TRBV4-1	-	CASSQEPQAYGFTYEQYF
-	TRBV6-6	TRBJ1-5	CASSYLGGYSNQPQHF
few	TRBV7-2	TRBJ2-1	CASSLNRGPYNEQFF
once	TRBV18	TRBJ1-1	CASSPIRAMNTEAFF
-	TRBV29-1	TRBJ2-7	CSTRDSPSGYEQYF
once	TRBV2	TRBJ2-1	CASSQMAVEQFF
few	TRBV2	TRBJ2-3	CASSPGLAGGADTQYF
-	TRBV5-4	TRBJ2-1	CASSFPGSRDGSEFF
-	TRBV5-1	TRBJ1-1	CASSLVGGDTEAFF
-	TRBV6-1	TRBJ2-3	CASGSGADTQYF
-	TRBV5-4	TRBJ2-1	CASSLSLAGGRGQFF
-	TRBV9	TRBJ1-2	CASSVTGGPSYGYTF
-	TRBV6-1	TRBJ1-1	CASSVFQGGGTEAFF
-	TRBV30	TRBJ1-2	CAWTFGTGNGYTF
once	TRBV19	TRBJ1-5	CASSIEHSGQGVSNQPQHF
-	TRBV18	TRBJ1-5	CASSPPPTGSYQPQHF
once	TRBV29-1	TRBJ1-5	CSVRNGGDGQPQHF
-	TRBV5-6	TRBJ2-3	CASSFGRVASSDTQYF
-	TRBV2	TRBJ2-5	CASSLTGYQETQYF
-	TRBV5-1	TRBJ2-1	CASSLGLVDEQFF
-	TRBV5-4	TRBJ1-1	CASSLGDSYTEAFF
-	TRBV6-5	TRBJ1-4	CASRGGALFEKLFF
-	TRBV5-1	TRBJ2-7	CASNLAGGSYEQYF
-	TRBV6-1	TRBJ1-1	CASSVTGNTEAFF
once	TRBV7-9	TRBJ2-7	CASSSRGAVYEQYF
-	TRBV6-5	TRBJ1-5	CASRPGYSNQPQHF
-	TRBV5-5	TRBJ2-7	CASSLRRFSYEQYF
few	TRBV9	TRBJ1-3	CASSVTDRVAGNTIYF
-	TRBV14	TRBJ1-4	CASSRGADEKLFF
-	TRBV5-4	TRBJ2-1	CASSLGAGGDKFF
-	TRBV18	TRBJ2-5	CASSPPTGVEETQYF